This TCR beta chain was recovered during a study of blood T cell repertoires in COVID-19. The V gene's germline CDR1 is SGHTA and CDR2 FQGNSA. The CDR3 is 17 amino acids. The V gene end was trimmed by 0 bases and the J gene end by 7 bases; junction bases not matched to a gene: 13. Generated by immunoSEQ multiplex PCR, the TCRdb table keeps only in-frame clones and is missing some. The sample has fewer than 200,000 clones, roughly 80% seen once. The rearrangement uses TRBV7-2 and TRBJ2-3, with TRBD2 matching 7 bases. The TCR originated in a woman aged 70-85 years with COVID-19, enrolled during active disease. Specimen: peripheral blood. This CDR3 reads CASSLAYMSGGGNTQYF. CDR3 DNA sequence: TGTGCCAGCAGCTTAGCGTACATGTCGGGGGGAGGGAATACGCAGTATTTT.